The rows below give T cell receptor beta chains drawn from one sample of a study of CD8+CD57+ T cells in acquired aplastic anemia. One entry per CDR3 protein results from TCRdb running MiXCR on the reads. The sample has a few hundred thousand distinct CDR3 sequences; 45% to 65% are singletons. Sequenced sample: sorted CD4+, CD8+, or CD8+CD57+ T cells (not recorded which) from PBMCs. The receptor set was obtained from a human donor with aplastic anemia. The CDR3 runs from the conserved cysteine through the conserved F or W. The D gene is left open where the match is weak. Size tells how often a clone was seen (once, few, many) or the class of an expanded clone, and some rows leave it out.

.,TRBV14,TRBJ2-1,.,TGTGCCAGCAGCCAGACCCCCCAGAAAAGCTACTACAATGAGCAGTTCTTC,CASSQTPQKSYYNEQFF
TRBD2,TRBV7-3,TRBJ2-3,.,TGTGCCAGCAGCCGGGGGGGACCTACAGATACGCAGTATTTT,CASSRGGPTDTQYF
TRBD1,TRBV7-9,TRBJ2-1,many,TGTGCCAGCCCTGGGACAGACTCCTACAATGAGCAGTTCTTC,CASPGTDSYNEQFF
TRBD1,TRBV24-1,TRBJ1-6,.,TGTGCCACCAGTGTGGCTCCCCGACAGGGGGCTTCACCCCTCCACTTT,CATSVAPRQGASPLHF
.,TRBV4-2,TRBJ2-7,many,TGTGCCAGCAGCCAAGAGGGCCTGGGGGCGGGAGCCTTCTACGAGCAGTACTTC,CASSQEGLGAGAFYEQYF
TRBD1,TRBV29-1,TRBJ1-3,.,TGCAGCGTTGAAGGGGGACGGACAGGGGGAAACACCATATATTTT,CSVEGGRTGGNTIYF
.,TRBV5-4,TRBJ2-5,.,TGTGCCAGCAGCTCAAGGACTGGGGCGGAGACCCAGTACTTC,CASSSRTGAETQYF
.,TRBV7-9,TRBJ2-1,.,TGTGCCAGCAGCGCCCCCGGGCACAATGAGCAGTTCTTC,CASSAPGHNEQFF
TRBD2,TRBV7-2,TRBJ2-7,.,TGTGCCAGCAGCTCGGGACTAGCGGGAGAACGGAACGAGCAGTACTTC,CASSSGLAGERNEQYF
.,TRBV30,TRBJ2-3,.,TGTGCCTGGAGTGGAAGGGGGAGGCAGTATTTT,CAWSGRGRQYF
.,TRBV20-1,TRBJ1-1,many,TGCAGGGCCCTGGACCATTTGAACACTGAAGCTTTCTTT,CRALDHLNTEAFF
.,TRBV19,TRBJ1-6,.,TGTGCCAGTAACTCGGAAAGAGGATGGAATTCACCCCTCCACTTT,CASNSERGWNSPLHF
.,TRBV9,TRBJ2-7,once,TGTGCCAGCAGCCCGGGACGGTCGACCTACGAGCAGTACTTC,CASSPGRSTYEQYF
.,TRBV2,TRBJ1-1,few,TGTGCCAGCAGTGAGATGAACACTGAAGCTTTCTTT,CASSEMNTEAFF
.,TRBV20-1,TRBJ1-6,few,TGCAGTGCACCCAGGACAGTCGGTTCACCCCTCCACTTT,CSAPRTVGSPLHF
TRBD1,TRBV12-3/TRBV12-4,TRBJ2-1,.,TGTGCCAGCAGACAGCGGACAGGGCTCGACAATGAGCAGTTCTTC,CASRQRTGLDNEQFF
.,TRBV6-6,TRBJ1-1,.,TGTGCCAGCAGTTACGCTGGGAGGGGCTCTCGTATGAACACTGAAGCTTTCTTT,CASSYAGRGSRMNTEAFF
TRBD2,TRBV7-9,TRBJ2-1,.,TGTGCCAGCAGTTCCGGGACTAGCCCAACTGAGCAGTTCTTC,CASSSGTSPTEQFF
TRBD1,TRBV9,TRBJ1-2,.,TGTGCCAGCAGCCCACGGACTAGCGGGACAGGCACCTTC,CASSPRTSGTGTF
.,TRBV7-8,TRBJ2-7,many,TGTGCCAGCAGCTTAGATTTACCGTCCCAGTACTTC,CASSLDLPSQYF
.,TRBV20-1,TRBJ2-5,.,TGCAGTGCTAGAGATCGGAGGGGCCGGGGTACCCAGTACTTC,CSARDRRGRGTQYF
.,TRBV7-6,TRBJ2-5,.,TGTGCCAGCAGAAAAGACAGCCAAGAGACCCAGTACTTC,CASRKDSQETQYF
.,TRBV14,TRBJ2-5,few,TGTGCCAGCAGCCTGCAGTGGTCCCTAGTAGAGACCCAGTACTTC,CASSLQWSLVETQYF
.,TRBV24-1,TRBJ1-4,.,TGTGCCACCAGTGCCGGAGCTGAAGACACAACTAATGAAAAACTGTTTTTT,CATSAGAEDTTNEKLFF
.,TRBV9,TRBJ2-7,.,TGTGCCAGCAGCGTAGATGGGGGACCCTACGAGCAGTACTTC,CASSVDGGPYEQYF
.,TRBV19,TRBJ1-2,.,TGTGCCAGTAGTAACCCAGGGAATGGCTACACCTTC,CASSNPGNGYTF
TRBD1,TRBV7-8,TRBJ1-1,many,TGTGCCAGCAGCCGCGCCCGGACAGGGGTGATCGCTGAAGCTTTCTTT,CASSRARTGVIAEAFF
TRBD1,TRBV19,TRBJ1-2,.,TGTGCCAGTAGTTCACCGACCCTCGGACAGGGCCGAAATGGCTACACCTTC,CASSSPTLGQGRNGYTF
.,TRBV6-5,TRBJ2-7,.,TGTGCCAGCAGTTACTCACCCGGACAGAACTACGAGCAGTACTTC,CASSYSPGQNYEQYF
.,TRBV18,TRBJ1-6,many,TGTGCCAGCTCACCAGGCCCCACCTTCTATAATTCACCCCTCCACTTT,CASSPGPTFYNSPLHF
.,TRBV29-1,TRBJ2-3,.,TGCAGCGTTCTTGGGACACGCACAGATACGCAGTATTTT,CSVLGTRTDTQYF
.,TRBV5-1,TRBJ2-2,.,TGCGCCAGCAGCTTGGAGGTCCCGCTTTGGACCGGGGAGCTGTTTTTT,CASSLEVPLWTGELFF
.,TRBV3-1,TRBJ2-5,many,TGTGCCAGCAGCCAAGGCGGACTAAACCAAGAGACCCAGTACTTC,CASSQGGLNQETQYF
.,TRBV7-9,TRBJ1-1,few,TGTGCCAGCAGCTTCGCAGAGGGGACTGAAGCTTTCTTT,CASSFAEGTEAFF
TRBD2,TRBV9,TRBJ2-7,many,TGTGCCAGCAGCGCTAACCCGGGACTAGCAGGGGAGCAGTACTTC,CASSANPGLAGEQYF
.,TRBV24-1,TRBJ2-7,.,TGTGCCACCAGTGGGGGGAACTACGAGCGGTACTTC,CATSGGNYERYF
.,TRBV20-1,TRBJ2-5,few,TGCAGTGCTAGGAGTAGCTTGGAGACCCAGTACTTC,CSARSSLETQYF
.,TRBV11-3,TRBJ2-5,.,TGTGCCAGCAGCTTACCGGGAGTTTGGGAGACCCAGTACTTC,CASSLPGVWETQYF
.,TRBV24-1,TRBJ2-5,few,TGTGCCACCAGTGATGGGACACAAGAGACCCAGTACTTC,CATSDGTQETQYF
TRBD1,TRBV13,TRBJ2-5,many,TGTGCCAGCCAAGACAGGGGACGGGAGACCCAGTACTTC,CASQDRGRETQYF
.,TRBV7-9,TRBJ1-6,once,TGTGCCAGCAGCCGAGGACAGCAGAATTCACCCCTCCACTTT,CASSRGQQNSPLHF
.,TRBV5-5,TRBJ2-1,.,TGTGCCAGCAGCTTGGCCCCAGACAATGAGCAGTTCTTC,CASSLAPDNEQFF
.,TRBV19,TRBJ1-4,.,TGTGCCAGTAGTTCCCAGGGATTTAATGAAAAACTGTTTTTT,CASSSQGFNEKLFF
.,TRBV7-2,TRBJ2-3,.,TGTGCCAGCAGCTTACGGTTCTCCACAGCTACGCAGTATTTT,CASSLRFSTATQYF
.,TRBV11-2,TRBJ2-5,many,TGTGCCAGCAGCTTACCAGGGGTAGGGCAAGAGACCCAGTACTTC,CASSLPGVGQETQYF
.,TRBV19,TRBJ1-1,.,TGTGCCAGTAGTATATGGGAGAGTGAAGCTTTCTTT,CASSIWESEAFF
.,TRBV7-8,TRBJ1-1,few,TGTGCCAGCAGCTTTAATAGGGGCACTGAAGCTTTCTTT,CASSFNRGTEAFF
TRBD2,TRBV24-1,TRBJ2-1,.,TGTGCCACCAGTGATCCCAGGGGACTAGCGGGACCTGAATTAGGTAATGAGCAGTTCTTC,CATSDPRGLAGPELGNEQFF
.,TRBV20-1,TRBJ1-1,.,TGCAGTGCTAGAGACCCCCTGCGAGGGCGGGCGAACACTGAAGCTTTCTTC,CSARDPLRGRANTEAFF
TRBD2,TRBV5-1,TRBJ2-5,many,TGCGCCAGCAGCTTGGGTCGGGGGGTTCGAGAGACCCAGTACTTC,CASSLGRGVRETQYF
.,TRBV29-1,TRBJ2-7,once,TGCAGCGTTGAAGATGGTATTGGGCTAGCCGTAAGAAGCGAGCAGTACTTC,CSVEDGIGLAVRSEQYF
TRBD2,TRBV4-1,TRBJ2-2,once,TGCGCCAGCAGCCCTAGCGGGGGAAGGACCGGGGAGCTGTCTTGG,CASSPSGGRTGELSW
.,TRBV24-1,TRBJ2-5,many,TGTGCCACCAGTGATTCTGCGGCCCAAGAGACCCAGTACTTC,CATSDSAAQETQYF